A single sample gave rise to the 32 T cell receptor beta chains below, sequenced in a study of blood T cell repertoires in COVID-19. TCRdb's copy holds only in-frame clones and misses some; the assay was immunoSEQ multiplex PCR. Found here are under 350,000 clones, 90% of them singletons; the top ten hold 2% to 3%. The sample taken for sequencing was PBMCs or T cells enriched from blood (not recorded which). The receptor source for this set is a man in his sixties who had recovered from COVID-19.

The V call is TRBV6-5, the J call TRBJ2-7; possible D gene TRBD1, 5 bases. The CDR3 sequence is 12 residues long. V shed 2 bases and J shed 3 bases, with 5 bases lying between them. CDR1 and CDR2 from the germline V gene are MNHEY and SVGAGI. The CDR3 nucleotides read TGTGCCAGCAGTTACGGACACTACGAGCAGTACTTC. Protein: CASSYGHYEQYF.

The chain couples TRBV5-1 to TRBJ2-7; TRBD2 matches 8 bases. This CDR3 spans 14 amino acids. Germline V gives CDR1 SGHRS, CDR2 YFSETQ. Trimming at V came to 2 bases and at J to 1 base, leaving 2 bases not matched to a gene. CDR3 nucleotides: TGCGCCAGCAGCTTTGCGGGGGGATCCTACGAGCAGTACTTC. Its translation is CASSFAGGSYEQYF.

The V gene is TRBV5-1, the J gene TRBJ2-2, with a weak D call TRBD2 (6 bases). CDR3 size: 15 residues. From germline, CDR1 is SGHRS and CDR2 YFSETQ. The V and J ends lost 4 bases and 5 bases respectively, with 15 bases between them. The CDR3 nucleotides read TGCGCCAGCAGCCCAACAACTCGGGGGACCGGGGAGCTGTTTTTT. It codes for CASSPTTRGTGELFF.

The V and J genes are TRBV12-3 or TRBV12-4 and TRBJ2-1, with D maybe TRBD2 (6 bases). Trimming took 4 bases from V and 5 from J, leaving 9 bases between them. This CDR3 comprises 13 residues. CDR3 coding DNA: TGTGCCAGCAGTTCGCGGGGTAACAATGAGCAGTTCTTC. This translates into CASSSRGNNEQFF.

The genes are TRBV4-3 and TRBJ1-1, with no clear D. Germline V lookup: CDR1 LGHNA, CDR2 YSLEER. Trimming took 1 base from V and 5 from J, leaving 14 bases between them. This CDR3 is 15 amino acids long. The CDR3 region has the DNA TGCGCCAGCAGCCAAGTGTCAAGTGACTCAACTGAAGCTTTCTTT. Residues: CASSQVSSDSTEAFF.

This clone was picked up a small number of times. This chain connects TRBV11-2 to TRBJ2-2; possible D gene TRBD2, 6 bases. CDR3 length: 15 amino acids. From germline, CDR1 is SGHAT and CDR2 FQNNGV. Trimming shortened V by 6 bases and J by 5 bases, and 16 bases separated the two germline ends. In nucleotides, the CDR3 is TGTGCCAGCAGAAAGGAGGGAGTCGGAACCGGGGAGCTGTTTTTT. This gives the protein CASRKEGVGTGELFF. Supplemented by reference TRBV11-2 and TRBJ2-2, the full variable domain reads EAGVAQSPRYKIIEKRQSVAFWCNPISGHATLYWYQQILGQGPKLLIQFQNNGVVDDSQLPKDRFSAERLKGVDSTLKIQPAKLEDSAVYLCASRKEGVGTGELFFGEGSRLTVL.

The chain recombines TRBV18 with TRBJ1-2; 9 bases line up with TRBD1. CDR3 length: 14 amino acids. The J segment lost 6 bases and the V segment lost 6 bases, leaving 8 bases of the junction unmatched. Germline loops: CDR1 KGHSH, CDR2 LQKENI. CDR3 residues: CASSYRDRDDGYTF. The DNA for the CDR3 is TGTGCCAGCTCCTACCGGGACAGGGACGATGGCTACACCTTC.

The chain couples TRBV5-1 to TRBJ2-7; 7 bases fit TRBD1. CDR1 is SGHRS and CDR2 is YFSETQ in the germline V gene. V lost 3 bases to trimming and J lost 6 bases; unmatched junction nucleotides: 9. CDR3 size: 14 residues. CDR3 loop: CASSSADRVGEQYF. Here the CDR3 DNA reads TGCGCCAGCAGCTCCGCCGACAGGGTCGGCGAGCAGTACTTC.

V gene TRBV5-5 combines with J gene TRBJ2-7, with 7 bases matching TRBD1. V was pared by 1 base and J by 4 bases, with 11 bases of the junction left unmatched. The CDR3 is 16 residues long. CDR1 and CDR2 from the germline V gene are SGHKS and YYEKEE (reference sequence). DNA for the CDR3: TGTGCCAGCAGCTTGTTCTCGGCGAGGGGGCCATACGAGCAGTACTTC. Protein sequence: CASSLFSARGPYEQYF.

In nucleotides, the CDR3 is TGTGCCAGCAGCCCCGGACCAAACAGGGAAGAGACCCAGTACTTC. This translates into CASSPGPNREETQYF. The gene calls are TRBV7-9 and TRBJ2-5, with TRBD1 as a possible D gene (6 bases). The germline V gene has CDR1 SEHNR and CDR2 FQNEAQ (reference sequence). V was cut by 5 bases and J by 3 bases, with 16 bases left in between. This CDR3 comprises 15 residues.

The chain carries TRBV25-1 and TRBJ2-2, with a possible D match to TRBD1 (7 bases). The CDR3 is 15 residues long. Germline V CDR1 and CDR2: MGHDK, SYGVNS. V was shortened by 10 bases and J by 6 bases, with 21 bases between the two germline ends. The CDR3 DNA reads TGTGCCACCTCTATGGAGGGGGCAGGGGCCGGGGAGCTGTTTTTT. Translation: CATSMEGAGAGELFF.

V and J are TRBV18 and TRBJ1-2; the match to TRBD1 covers 7 bases. Germline CDR1 and CDR2: KGHSH and LQKENI. The junction had 6 bases not matched to a gene; V was cut back by 2 bases and J by 0 bases. The CDR3 consists of 16 residues. The CDR3 bases are TGTGCCAGCTCACCAGGGGACAGCATGCCTAACTATGGCTACACCTTC. Translation: CASSPGDSMPNYGYTF.

Of note for this clone: This may arise from a read error, as a much more abundant clone is one base away. The rearrangement links TRBV7-8 to TRBJ1-5; D is perhaps TRBD1 (6 bases). Germline-derived CDR1 and CDR2 are SGHVS and FQNEAQ. Between the trimmed V and J ends, which lost 0 bases and 6 bases, there was a span of 6 bases. The CDR3 spans 13 residues. This CDR3 reads CASSLAGGQPQHF. Written as DNA, the CDR3 is TGTGCCAGCAGCTTAGCAGGGGGTCAGCCCCAGCATTTT.

The CDR3 reads CASSPTGAAGANVLTF. For the CDR3, the DNA is TGTGCCAGCAGCCCAACAGGGGCGGCTGGGGCCAACGTCCTGACTTTC. The rearrangement links TRBV5-4 to TRBJ2-6; 7 bases line up with TRBD1. From germline, CDR1 is SGHNT and CDR2 YYREEE (reference sequence). Unmatched junction bases numbered 6, after V lost 4 bases and J lost 2 bases. This CDR3 is 16 amino acids long.

The rearrangement joins TRBV7-2 to TRBJ1-2; D not resolved. The V gene lost 2 bases and the J gene lost 0 bases, with 7 bases spanning the gap. Germline CDR1 is SGHTA and CDR2 is FQGNSA. The CDR3 length is 14 residues. The CDR3 protein is CASSLLYSNYGYTF. The CDR3 DNA reads TGTGCCAGCAGCTTATTATACTCTAACTATGGCTACACCTTC.

This chain joins TRBV10-2 and TRBJ2-5; D is perhaps TRBD2 (5 bases). Between the trimmed V and J ends, which lost 7 bases and 4 bases, there was a span of 19 bases. The CDR3 contains 15 residues. CDR1 is WSHSY, CDR2 SAAADI, per germline. The CDR3 protein is CASKVAMGIGETQYF. DNA of the CDR3: TGCGCCAGCAAGGTAGCGATGGGGATAGGAGAGACCCAGTACTTC.

The V gene is TRBV9, the J gene TRBJ1-3, with D maybe TRBD1 (6 bases). V dropped 0 bases and J dropped 5 bases, with 12 bases sitting between them. The germline V gene encodes CDR1 SGDLS and CDR2 YYNGEE. The CDR3 loop spans 15 amino acids. CDR3 sequence (DNA): TGTGCCAGCAGCGTAGAAGGGCAGGGGCGAAACACCATATATTTT. Amino acids: CASSVEGQGRNTIYF.

The chain carries TRBV11-1 and TRBJ1-2, with unresolved D. The germline gives CDR1 SGHAT, CDR2 FQDESV (reference sequence). CDR3 length: 13 residues. The V end was cut by 0 bases, the J end by 2 bases, with 4 bases between. The CDR3 DNA reads as TGTGCCAGCAGCTTAGCACGGAACTATGGCTACACCTTC. Protein: CASSLARNYGYTF.

The chain joins TRBV18 to TRBJ1-5, with 8 bases identical to TRBD1. V lost 1 base and J lost 4; bases outside the gene matches: 0. This CDR3 is built from 14 residues. Germline V lookup: CDR1 KGHSH, CDR2 LQKENI. The CDR3 sequence is CASSPRTGNQPQHF. The CDR3, as DNA: TGTGCCAGCTCACCACGGACAGGGAATCAGCCCCAGCATTTT.

This chain links TRBV6-5 with TRBJ1-6; D gene unclear. V was trimmed by 0 bases and J by 14 bases, leaving 14 bases between them. The CDR3 spans 14 residues. Germline V lookup: CDR1 MNHEY, CDR2 SVGAGI. CDR3 in DNA: TGTGCCAGCAGTTACTCGATGAAGGCGGCCACCCTCCACTTT. It translates to CASSYSMKAATLHF.

The genes are TRBV2 and TRBJ1-6, with D possibly being TRBD1 (6 bases). This CDR3 is built from 16 residues. The V gene lost 1 base and the J gene lost 5 bases, with 12 bases spanning the gap. The germline gives CDR1 SNHLY, CDR2 FYNNEI. CDR3 amino acids: CASSEEWDKNNSPLHF. The CDR3 DNA is TGTGCCAGCAGTGAAGAGTGGGACAAGAATAATTCACCCCTCCACTTT.

The chain links TRBV6-5 to TRBJ1-3, with 9 bases aligning to TRBD1. CDR1 is MNHEY, CDR2 SVGAGI, per germline. This CDR3 is 14 amino acids long. Germline trimming cut 6 bases from V and 3 bases from J; bases unmatched to any gene: 3. The CDR3 protein is CASRKGQGGNTIYF. The CDR3 DNA sequence: TGTGCCAGCAGGAAGGGACAGGGTGGAAACACCATATATTTT.

The chain couples TRBV28 to TRBJ1-6; 9 nucleotides agree with TRBD1. This CDR3 has 16 residues. Germline CDR1 is MDHEN and CDR2 is SYDVKM. Losses at the gene ends were 6 bases for V and 9 bases for J; bases not matched to a gene: 12. The CDR3 nucleotides are TGTGCCAGCAGCCGGACGGGACAGGGTTTTATTTCACCCCTCCACTTT. Translation: CASSRTGQGFISPLHF.

The chain combines TRBV18 with TRBJ2-3; TRBD1 aligns across 10 bases. J was trimmed by 4 bases and V by 3 bases; bases with no gene match: 13. The CDR3 has 18 residues. Germline assignment: CDR1 KGHSH and CDR2 LQKENI. The chain's CDR3 is CASSPGRDRGPWADTQYF. The CDR3 DNA is TGTGCCAGCTCACCCGGCCGGGACAGGGGCCCCTGGGCAGATACGCAGTATTTT.

This sequence joins TRBV7-6 and TRBJ2-7, with TRBD1 matching over 9 bases. The germline V gene has CDR1 SGHVS and CDR2 FNYEAQ. The V and J ends lost 1 base and 2 bases, in that order; junction bases with no gene match: 6. CDR3 length equals 16 residues. This CDR3 is CASSLEPGQGPYEQYF. CDR3 in DNA: TGTGCCAGCAGCTTAGAGCCGGGACAGGGCCCCTACGAGCAGTACTTC.

The chain is built from TRBV7-8 and TRBJ1-4, with a possible D match to TRBD1 (6 bases). The V gene's germline CDR1 is SGHVS and CDR2 FQNEAQ. Trimming removed 5 bases at V and 2 bases at J, with 21 bases between. The CDR3 runs to 18 residues. The CDR3 region is CASSPTGQRLTTNEKLFF. In DNA form, the CDR3 reads TGTGCCAGCAGCCCAACGGGACAACGCCTGACGACTAATGAAAAACTGTTTTTT. The full variable domain, in which reference TRBV7-8 and TRBJ1-4 provide the parts outside the CDR3, is GAGVSQSPRYKVAKRGQDVALRCDPISGHVSLFWYQQALGQGPEFLTYFQNEAQLDKSGLPSDRFFAERPEGSVSTLKIQRTQQEDSAVYLCASSPTGQRLTTNEKLFFGSGTQLSVL.

The chain carries TRBV10-1 and TRBJ2-2, with 8 bases fitting TRBD2. After removal of 8 bases from V and 4 bases from J, the junction contained 9 bases not matched to a gene. CDR3 size: 15 residues. CDR1 is WNHNN, CDR2 SYGVQD, per germline (reference sequence). The CDR3 here is CASPRSGSGTGELFF. For the CDR3, the DNA is TGCGCCAGCCCCCGCAGCGGGAGCGGCACCGGGGAGCTGTTTTTT.

In regard to this clone: This sample also contains other DNA sequences that code for the same CDR3. The J gene is TRBJ1-2, the V gene TRBV5-4, with TRBD1 matching over 10 bases. The CDR3 loop spans 14 amino acids. Per the germline V gene, CDR1 is SGHNT and CDR2 is YYREEE (reference sequence). The V and J ends lost 4 bases and 2 bases, in that order; junction bases with no gene match: 2. As DNA, the CDR3 is TGTGCCAGCAGCCCGGGACAGGGGAACTATGGCTACACCTTC. Translating gives CASSPGQGNYGYTF.

In its sample, this clone was seen once. The chain employs TRBV11-2 and TRBJ1-4, with D uncertain. CDR3 length: 15 residues. Trimming removed 0 bases from V and 6 bases from J, with 11 bases in between. Germline CDR1 is SGHAT and CDR2 is FQNNGV. The chain's CDR3 is CASSLEGARDEKLFF. CDR3 in DNA: TGTGCCAGCAGCTTAGAGGGCGCGCGGGATGAAAAACTGTTTTTT.

V and J are TRBV3-1 (or the pseudogene TRBV3-2) and TRBJ1-1; D is possibly TRBD1 (5 bases). The CDR3 spans 16 residues. Germline CDR1 LGHDT, CDR2 YNNKEL (reference sequence). Trimming removed 4 bases at V and 5 bases at J, with 20 bases between. CDR3: CASSRGGGSRGTEAFF. Here the CDR3 DNA reads TGTGCCAGCAGCCGGGGCGGTGGTTCGCGGGGAACTGAAGCTTTCTTT.

J is TRBJ1-4 and V is TRBV4-2; 9 bases align to TRBD1. CDR1 is LGHNA, CDR2 YNFKEQ, per germline. With 0 bases clipped from V and 0 bases from J, the junction kept 17 bases outside the gene matches. This CDR3 has 22 residues. The CDR3 spells CASSQDFGTGPFRSATNEKLFF. The CDR3 DNA is TGTGCCAGCAGCCAAGATTTTGGGACAGGGCCGTTCCGTTCGGCAACTAATGAAAAACTGTTTTTT.

This clone was seen only once. This chain connects TRBV11-2 to TRBJ2-3; a weak D match, TRBD2 (6 bases). This CDR3 is 15 amino acids long. V was trimmed by 1 base and J by 1 base, leaving 9 bases between them. CDR1 is SGHAT, CDR2 FQNNGV, per germline. DNA for the CDR3: TGTGCCAGCAGCTTAGTCGGGAGAGGCACAGATACGCAGTATTTT. Residues: CASSLVGRGTDTQYF.